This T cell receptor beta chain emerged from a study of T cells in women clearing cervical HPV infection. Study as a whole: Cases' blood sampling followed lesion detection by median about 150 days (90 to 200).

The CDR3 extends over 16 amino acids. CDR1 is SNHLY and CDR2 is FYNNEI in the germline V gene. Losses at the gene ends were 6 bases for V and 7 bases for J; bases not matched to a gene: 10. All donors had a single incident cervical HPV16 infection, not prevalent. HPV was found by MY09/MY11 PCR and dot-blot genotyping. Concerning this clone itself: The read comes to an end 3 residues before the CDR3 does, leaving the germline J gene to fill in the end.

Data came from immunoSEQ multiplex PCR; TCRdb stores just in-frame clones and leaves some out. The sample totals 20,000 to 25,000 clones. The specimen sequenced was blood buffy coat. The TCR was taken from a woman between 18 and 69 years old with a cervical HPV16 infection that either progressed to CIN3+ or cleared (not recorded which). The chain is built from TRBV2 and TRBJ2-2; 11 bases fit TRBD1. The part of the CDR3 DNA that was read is TGTGCCAGCAGGGGCGGACAGGGGGCCTCGGTCGGGGAG. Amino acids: CASRGGQGASVGE. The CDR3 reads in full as CASRGGQGASVGELFF. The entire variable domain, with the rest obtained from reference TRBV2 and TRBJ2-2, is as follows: EPEVTQTPSHQVTQMGQEVILRCVPISNHLYFYWYRQILGQKVEFLVSFYNNEISEKSEIFDDQFSVERPDGSNFTLKIRSTKLEDSAMYFCASRGGQGASVGELFFGEGSRLTVL.